Shown below are 22 T cell receptor beta chains from a single sample sequenced in a study of blood T cell repertoires in COVID-19. Repertoires were generated with immunoSEQ multiplex PCR, while TCRdb's copy carries only in-frame clones and drops some. The top ten clones hold 7.5% to 9.5% of a sample with about 500,000 clones, 85% to 90% of them seen once. Sequencing input: peripheral blood. Source of these receptors: a woman between 45 and 65 years old with COVID-19, enrolled during active disease.

CDR3 sequence reads: CASSLQGTLYTEAFF. The CDR3 DNA is TGTGCCAGTAGTCTCCAGGGGACCTTATACACTGAAGCTTTCTTT. V usage is TRBV19 and J usage is TRBJ1-1; a weak D match, TRBD1 (6 bases). The CDR3 consists of 15 residues. From germline, CDR1 is LNHDA and CDR2 SQIVND (reference sequence). The V gene lost 5 bases and the J gene lost 3 bases, with 16 bases spanning the gap. Filled out from reference TRBV19 and TRBJ1-1, the complete variable domain reads DGGITQSPKYLFRKEGQNVTLSCEQNLNHDAMYWYRQDPGQGLRLIYYSQIVNDFQKGDIAEGYSVSREKKESFPLTVTSAQKNPTAFYLCASSLQGTLYTEAFFGQGTRLTVV.

Concerning this clone: The same CDR3 also results from other DNA sequences found in this sample. The V call is TRBV3-1 (or the pseudogene TRBV3-2), the J call TRBJ1-1, with D unresolved. The V and J ends lost 2 bases and 2 bases respectively, with 6 bases between them. This CDR3 is 13 amino acids long. Germline assignment: CDR1 LGHDT and CDR2 YNNKEL (reference sequence). CDR3 sequence reads: CASSQTGNTEAFF. CDR3 sequence (DNA): TGTGCCAGCAGCCAAACGGGAAACACTGAAGCTTTCTTT.

V gene TRBV9 combines with J gene TRBJ1-2; the D is unclear. Germline loops: CDR1 SGDLS, CDR2 YYNGEE. This CDR3 has 14 amino acids. V was shortened by 4 bases and J by 2 bases, with 12 bases between the two germline ends. The CDR3: CASSLEGGNYGYTF. CDR3 sequence (DNA): TGTGCCAGCAGCCTTGAGGGAGGGAACTATGGCTACACCTTC. The variable domain in full, completed from reference TRBV9 and TRBJ1-2, reads DSGVTQTPKHLITATGQRVTLRCSPRSGDLSVYWYQQSLDQGLQFLIQYYNGEERAKGNILERFSAQQFPDLHSELNLSSLELGDSALYFCASSLEGGNYGYTFGSGTRLTVV.

The table lists this clone with a count of one. CDR3 in amino acids: CASIGTGGTEAFF. CDR3 sequence (DNA): TGTGCCAGCATCGGGACAGGGGGCACTGAAGCTTTCTTT. The chain combines TRBV5-4 with TRBJ1-1, with 11 bases that match TRBD1. The ends lost 6 bases at V and 4 bases at J; junction bases unmatched: 2. Germline V lookup: CDR1 SGHNT, CDR2 YYREEE (reference sequence). This CDR3 has 13 residues.

This clone was counted a single time. The J gene is TRBJ2-1, the V gene TRBV5-5; D unclear. Germline V gene data show CDR1 as SGHKS and CDR2 as YYEKEE (reference sequence). The CDR3 is 14 amino acids. Trimming pared 5 bases from V and 5 bases from J, leaving 14 bases between. In DNA form, the CDR3 reads TGTGCCAGCAGTTATCCGGAGCCCCACAATGAGCAGTTCTTC. Protein: CASSYPEPHNEQFF.

This rearrangement joins TRBV29-1 to TRBJ2-5; a weak D match, TRBD1 (6 bases). CDR3 length equals 12 residues. Per the germline V gene, CDR1 is SQVTM and CDR2 is ANQGSEA. V gave up 7 bases and J gave up 2 bases, with 11 bases separating them. The CDR3 is CSAGQYQETQYF. The CDR3 DNA is TGCAGCGCTGGACAGTATCAAGAGACCCAGTACTTC.

The chain recombines TRBV5-4 with TRBJ1-2; 9 bases match TRBD1. After removal of 3 bases from V and 7 bases from J, the junction contained 13 bases not matched to a gene. CDR3 length: 16 residues. Germline CDR1 is SGHNT and CDR2 is YYREEE (reference sequence). The CDR3 DNA is TGTGCCAGCAGCTGGGGAGGGGGACAGGGATTCATTGGCTACACCTTC. Encoded protein: CASSWGGGQGFIGYTF.

The rearrangement uses TRBV27 and TRBJ1-6, with unresolved D. The V gene lost 4 bases and the J gene lost 4 bases, with 14 bases spanning the gap. The CDR3 runs 16 residues. Germline assignment: CDR1 MNHEY and CDR2 SMNVEV (reference sequence). The CDR3 here is CASSSPLTEYNSPLHF. The CDR3 coding sequence is TGTGCCAGCAGTTCCCCCCTGACGGAGTATAATTCACCCCTCCACTTT.

The CDR3 protein is CASSTRGTGEAFF. CDR3 nucleotide sequence: TGTGCCAGCAGTACCCGGGGGACAGGTGAAGCTTTCTTT. This rearrangement joins TRBV27 to TRBJ1-1, with TRBD1 matching over 8 bases. Germline CDR1 is MNHEY and CDR2 is SMNVEV (reference sequence). The ends lost 5 bases at V and 7 bases at J; junction bases unmatched: 6. The CDR3 has 13 amino acids.

The V and J genes are TRBV19 and TRBJ2-3, with 7 nucleotides matching TRBD2. Germline-derived CDR1 and CDR2 are LNHDA and SQIVND (reference sequence). The CDR3 extends over 18 amino acids. V gave up 1 base and J gave up 3 bases; unmatched junction bases: 13. The CDR3 spells CASSIVLGGGPLTDTQYF. Here the CDR3 DNA reads TGTGCCAGTAGTATAGTGTTGGGGGGGGGACCTCTGACAGATACGCAGTATTTT.

The gene calls are TRBV7-2 and TRBJ1-4; 7 bases agree with TRBD1. The CDR3 has 14 residues. Per germline, CDR1 SGHTA and CDR2 FQGNSA. V trimming: 8 bases; J trimming: 3 bases; junction bases outside the gene matches: 6. For the CDR3, the DNA is TGTGCCAGCGGGCAGGGGGGAGCTAATGAAAAACTGTTTTTT. Its protein product is CASGQGGANEKLFF.

This clone has just one count. V and J are TRBV24-1 and TRBJ2-7; D unclear. There are 16 residues in the CDR3. Germline CDR1 KGHDR, CDR2 SFDVKD. V was shortened by 9 bases and J by 0 bases, with 20 bases between the two germline ends. Written as DNA, the CDR3 is TGTGCCACCGCCCTCTACCCAGAACAGCTCTCCTACGAGCAGTACTTC. It specifies CATALYPEQLSYEQYF.

The chain links TRBV6-1 to TRBJ1-2, with D perhaps TRBD1 (6 bases). Germline CDR1 is MNHNS and CDR2 is SASEGT. The CDR3 covers 14 residues. Trimming removed 1 base from V and 2 bases from J, with 8 bases in between. The CDR3: CASSEDRVNYGYTF. The CDR3 DNA follows: TGTGCCAGCAGTGAAGACAGGGTAAACTATGGCTACACCTTC.

The rearrangement joins TRBV6-2 or TRBV6-3 to TRBJ2-1; 10 bases are shared with TRBD1. V gave up 2 bases and J gave up 6 bases; unmatched junction bases: 4. Germline-derived CDR1 and CDR2 are MNHEY and SVGEGT. The CDR3 loop spans 15 amino acids. CDR3 amino acids: CASSYGTGELNEQFF. CDR3 nucleotides: TGTGCCAGCAGTTACGGGACAGGGGAACTCAATGAGCAGTTCTTC.

The gene calls are TRBV29-1 and TRBJ1-2; 8 bases line up with TRBD1. V lost 5 bases, J lost 4 bases, and 18 bases stayed unmatched. The CDR3 runs to 17 residues. Germline V gene sequence: CDR1 SQVTM, CDR2 ANQGSEA. CDR3 nucleotides: TGCAGCGTTCTAAAGCCGGGACAGGCCAAGGCGAGCTATGGCTACACCTTC. Translated: CSVLKPGQAKASYGYTF.

The chain carries TRBV27 and TRBJ1-1, with D unclear. CDR3 size: 11 residues. V was clipped by 6 bases and J by 4 bases, with 6 bases between them. Germline V gene data show CDR1 as MNHEY and CDR2 as SMNVEV (reference sequence). CDR3 region: CASSEGTEAFF. Written as DNA, the CDR3 is TGTGCCAGCAGCGAGGGCACTGAAGCTTTCTTT.

The V and J genes are TRBV9 and TRBJ2-1; 13 bases are a match to TRBD2. The CDR3 runs 16 residues. Germline assignment: CDR1 SGDLS and CDR2 YYNGEE. With 1 base clipped from V and 9 bases from J, the junction kept 7 bases outside the gene matches. As DNA, the CDR3 is TGTGCCAGCAGCGTATCACTAGCGGGGGGGCTCATTGAGCAGTTCTTC. This gives the protein CASSVSLAGGLIEQFF.

This clone was recorded only once. The rearrangement links TRBV27 to TRBJ1-1; D not certain. The CDR3 sequence is 17 residues long. CDR1 and CDR2 (germline): MNHEY, SMNVEV (reference sequence). The V and J ends lost 3 bases and 4 bases respectively, with 21 bases between them. DNA of the CDR3: TGTGCCAGCAGTTTCTCTAGCGGGGATGGGAGAGGCACTGAAGCTTTCTTT. Its translation is CASSFSSGDGRGTEAFF.

The chain combines TRBV19 with TRBJ1-2, with D unresolved. V lost 7 bases and J 8 bases, leaving 20 bases between the germline ends. Germline CDR1 is LNHDA and CDR2 is SQIVND (reference sequence). This CDR3 contains 14 residues. CDR3 nucleotides: TGTGCCAGTAAGGTGAGGGAAAATCTATACGGCTACACCTTC. Its translation: CASKVRENLYGYTF.

The chain is built from TRBV29-1 and TRBJ2-3; TRBD2 agrees at 8 bases. J gave up 2 bases and V 7 bases, and 11 bases lay outside the gene matches. CDR1 is SQVTM, CDR2 ANQGSEA, per germline. This CDR3 has 15 residues. The CDR3 reads CSAAKPGGTTDTQYF. CDR3 nucleotide sequence: TGCAGCGCTGCCAAGCCGGGGGGGACCACAGATACGCAGTATTTT.

The J gene is TRBJ2-3, the V gene TRBV29-1, with D perhaps TRBD2 (5 bases). The CDR3 contains 14 residues. The V gene lost 4 bases and the J gene lost 3 bases, with 14 bases spanning the gap. In germline, CDR1 is SQVTM, CDR2 ANQGSEA. The CDR3 loop reads CSVVVGRRTDTQYF. DNA of the CDR3: TGCAGCGTTGTGGTAGGGCGGAGGACAGATACGCAGTATTTT.

This chain joins TRBV7-3 and TRBJ2-3, with D perhaps TRBD2 (6 bases). Trimming took 2 bases from V and 6 from J, leaving 15 bases between them. Germline V CDR1 and CDR2: SGHTA, FQGTGA. The CDR3 extends over 15 amino acids. CDR3: CASSLGVAGGDTQYF. The CDR3 DNA is TGTGCCAGCAGCTTAGGGGTAGCTGGGGGGGATACGCAGTATTTT. The entire variable domain, with the rest obtained from reference TRBV7-3 and TRBJ2-3, is as follows: GAGVSQTPSNKVTEKGKYVELRCDPISGHTALYWYRQSLGQGPEFLIYFQGTGAADDSGLPNDRFFAVRPEGSVSTLKIQRTERGDSAVYLCASSLGVAGGDTQYFGPGTRLTVL.